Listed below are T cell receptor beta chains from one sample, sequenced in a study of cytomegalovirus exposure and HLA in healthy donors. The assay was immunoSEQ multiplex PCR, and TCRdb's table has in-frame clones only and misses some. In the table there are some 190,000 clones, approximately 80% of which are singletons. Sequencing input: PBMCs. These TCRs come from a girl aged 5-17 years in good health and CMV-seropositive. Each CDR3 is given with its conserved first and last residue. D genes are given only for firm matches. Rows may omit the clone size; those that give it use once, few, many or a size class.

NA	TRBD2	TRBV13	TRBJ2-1	CASSLSGSYNEQFF	TGTGCCAGCAGCCTTAGCGGGTCTTACAATGAGCAGTTCTTC
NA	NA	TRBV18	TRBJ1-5	CASSWSEDQPQHF	TGTGCCAGCTCGTGGTCCGAGGATCAGCCCCAGCATTTT
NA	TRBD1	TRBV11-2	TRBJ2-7	CASSLAWGDRDEQYF	TGTGCCAGCAGCTTAGCTTGGGGTGACAGGGACGAGCAGTACTTC
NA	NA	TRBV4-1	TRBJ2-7	CASSQEARGSYEQYF	TGCGCCAGCAGCCAAGAAGCTCGGGGTTCCTACGAGCAGTACTTC
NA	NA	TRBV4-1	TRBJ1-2	CASSQEMGRGTYGYTF	TGCGCCAGCAGCCAAGAGATGGGCAGGGGCACCTATGGCTACACCTTC
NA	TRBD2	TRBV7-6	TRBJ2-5	CASSLEAGLAGGTQYF	TGTGCCAGCAGCTTAGAAGCAGGACTAGCGGGAGGGACCCAGTACTTC
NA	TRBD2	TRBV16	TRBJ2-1	CASSLGTSGIGEQFF	TGTGCCAGCAGCCTAGGAACTAGCGGGATAGGTGAGCAGTTCTTC
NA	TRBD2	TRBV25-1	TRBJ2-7	CASTPQGREVYEQYF	TGTGCCAGCACCCCCCAGGGACGGGAGGTCTACGAGCAGTACTTT
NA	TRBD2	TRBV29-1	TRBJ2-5	CSAGVLAGGVETQYF	TGCAGCGCCGGGGTACTAGCGGGAGGAGTAGAGACCCAGTACTTC
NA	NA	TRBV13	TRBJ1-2	CASSRATAGNYGYTF	TGTGCCAGCAGCCGAGCCACAGCGGGGAACTATGGCTACACCTTC
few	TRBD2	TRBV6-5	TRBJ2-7	CASSYGSGANEQYF	TGTGCCAGCAGTTACGGGAGCGGGGCGAACGAGCAGTACTTC
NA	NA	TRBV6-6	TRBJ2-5	CASSGAPWGGGETQYF	TGTGCCAGCAGTGGGGCCCCTTGGGGCGGCGGAGAGACCCAGTACTTC
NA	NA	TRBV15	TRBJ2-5	CATSTTRTGRSSLQETQYF	TGTGCCACCAGCACTACAAGGACTGGCAGATCCTCTCTTCAAGAGACCCAGTACTTC
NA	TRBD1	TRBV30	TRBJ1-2	CAWNPGQGYGYTF	TGTGCCTGGAATCCTGGACAGGGCTATGGCTACACCTTC
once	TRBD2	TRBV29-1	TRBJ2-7	CSVWRTSGRHEQYF	TGCAGCGTTTGGCGGACTAGCGGGAGGCACGAGCAGTACTTC
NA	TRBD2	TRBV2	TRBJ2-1	CASSEWTLMASGIRYNEQFF	TGTGCCAGCAGTGAGTGGACATTAATGGCTAGCGGGATTAGATACAATGAGCAGTTCTTC
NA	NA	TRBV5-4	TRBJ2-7	CASSLGGQTYEQYF	TGTGCCAGCAGCTTGGGTGGGCAGACCTACGAGCAGTACTTC
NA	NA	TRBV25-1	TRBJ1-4	CASSEYRGAGEKLFF	TGTGCCAGCAGTGAATATCGGGGGGCAGGGGAAAAACTGTTTTTT
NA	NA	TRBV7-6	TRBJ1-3	CASSLNPTGKNSGNTIYF	TGTGCCAGCAGCTTAAACCCGACGGGGAAAAACTCTGGAAACACCATATATTTT
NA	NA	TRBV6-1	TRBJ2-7	CASSVYEQYF	TGTGCCAGTAGCGTATACGAGCAGTACTTC
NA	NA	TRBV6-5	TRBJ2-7	CASSYHTEQYF	TGTGCCAGCAGTTATCATACCGAGCAGTACTTC
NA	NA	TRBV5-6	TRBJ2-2	CASSRSLTSTNTGELFF	TGTGCCAGCAGCCGAAGCCTAACTAGCACGAACACCGGGGAGCTGTTTTTT
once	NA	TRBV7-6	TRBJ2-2	CASSQLAGKANTGELFF	TGTGCCAGCAGCCAGCTCGCCGGGAAGGCGAACACCGGGGAGCTGTTTTTT
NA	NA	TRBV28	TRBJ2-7	CATLATSSYEQYF	TGTGCCACCTTAGCGACCAGCTCCTACGAGCAGTACTTC
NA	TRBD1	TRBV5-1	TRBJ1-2	CASSLAGRGNYGYTF	TGCGCCAGCAGCTTGGCAGGCAGGGGGAACTATGGCTACACCTTC